Each of the 19 T cell receptor beta chains below was sequenced from the same sample in a study of memory CD4+ T cells and cytomegalovirus serostatus. The sort gate was single viable CD3+CD4+CD8-CD45RO+ cells for memory CD4+ T cells. Measured with immunoSEQ multiplex PCR; TCRdb has only the in-frame clones, and not every one. The sample has about 82,000 clones, about 85% seen once. The sequencing input was memory CD4+ T cells from blood. The receptors come from an adult in good health and CMV-seronegative.

The V call is TRBV6-6, the J call TRBJ1-2; 7 bases map to TRBD1. Germline V gene data show CDR1 as MNHNY and CDR2 as SVGAGI (reference sequence). This CDR3 contains 16 residues. Trimming cost V 5 bases and J 1 base; bases outside gene matches: 10. As DNA, the CDR3 is TGTGCCAGCAGTGGAGGGGGCTTTACTTTTAACTATGGCTACACCTTC. Translating it yields CASSGGGFTFNYGYTF.

The chain couples TRBV5-4 to TRBJ2-7; 9 bases are a match to TRBD1. Germline values: CDR1 SGHNT, CDR2 YYREEE (reference sequence). The J segment lost 3 bases and the V segment lost 3 bases, leaving 10 bases of the junction unmatched. This CDR3 is 16 amino acids long. The CDR3 DNA sequence: TGTGCCAGCAGCTCCGGGACAGGGATCGGGGGCTACGAGCAGTACTTC. It encodes CASSSGTGIGGYEQYF.

V gene TRBV4-2 combines with J gene TRBJ2-2; D may be TRBD2 (6 bases). Germline V gene lookup returns CDR1 LGHNA and CDR2 YNFKEQ. Trimming stripped 4 bases from V and 7 bases from J, with 22 bases between. The CDR3 loop spans 17 amino acids. The CDR3 coding sequence is TGTGCCAGCAGCCCGTGGCGGGGACCGTCCCAGGTCGGGGAGCTGTTTTTT. This sequence encodes CASSPWRGPSQVGELFF.

The chain combines TRBV5-1 with TRBJ2-3; no reliable D call. Germline lookup yields CDR1 SGHRS and CDR2 YFSETQ. This CDR3 contains 13 residues. Between the trimmed V and J ends, which lost 0 bases and 8 bases, there was a span of 10 bases. For the CDR3, the DNA is TGCGCCAGCAGCTTGGATGGGTGGGGTACGCAGTATTTT. It translates to CASSLDGWGTQYF.

The rearrangement joins TRBV30 to TRBJ2-2; TRBD2 is a possible D gene (5 bases). V was trimmed by 4 bases and J by 0 bases, leaving 9 bases between them. CDR3 length: 14 amino acids. Germline loops: CDR1 GTSNPN, CDR2 SVGIG (reference sequence). The chain's CDR3 is CAWKSGANTGELFF. CDR3 sequence (DNA): TGTGCCTGGAAATCCGGGGCGAACACCGGGGAGCTGTTTTTT.

The rearrangement joins TRBV15 to TRBJ1-6; D not certain. Germline V gene sequence: CDR1 LNHNV, CDR2 YYDKDF (reference sequence). CDR3 length: 16 amino acids. V lost 0 bases, J lost 5 bases, and 11 bases lay in between. CDR3 DNA: TGTGCCACCAGCAGAGAGGCTCAGTCGGATAATTCACCCCTCCACTTT. It specifies CATSREAQSDNSPLHF.

V and J are TRBV30 and TRBJ1-4, with a possible D match to TRBD1 (5 bases). This CDR3 contains 15 residues. The V and J ends lost 3 bases and 4 bases respectively, with 15 bases between them. Germline CDR1 GTSNPN, CDR2 SVGIG (reference sequence). CDR3 nucleotides: TGTGCCTGGAGCCCGAGGGGCAGGTTTAATGAAAAACTGTTTTTT. This encodes CAWSPRGRFNEKLFF.

The chain joins TRBV6-5 to TRBJ2-3; no clear D gene. Germline CDR1 and CDR2: MNHEY and SVGAGI. The CDR3 length is 12 residues. Trimming pared 6 bases from V and 8 bases from J, leaving 12 bases between. Here the CDR3 DNA reads TGTGCCAGCAGCCTGGACCGAGTTACGCAGTATTTT. This encodes CASSLDRVTQYF.

The genes are TRBV7-2 and TRBJ2-7; 8 nucleotides line up with TRBD1. Per germline, CDR1 SGHTA and CDR2 FQGNSA. V trimming: 2 bases; J trimming: 3 bases; junction bases outside the gene matches: 15. CDR3 size: 18 residues. CDR3 loop: CASSLKGLMDRAIYEQYF. The CDR3 DNA is TGTGCCAGCAGCTTAAAAGGGCTGATGGACAGGGCAATCTACGAGCAGTACTTC.

The chain uses TRBV10-2 and TRBJ2-1; no clear D. The V and J ends lost 4 bases and 3 bases respectively, with 1 base between them. Germline CDR1 WSHSY, CDR2 SAAADI. This CDR3 is 11 amino acids long. The CDR3 nucleotides are TGCGCCAGCAGTGTCTACAATGAGCAGTTCTTC. Residues: CASSVYNEQFF.

This chain links TRBV9 with TRBJ1-2, with 8 bases aligning to TRBD1. The CDR3 runs 15 residues. V lost 2 bases to trimming and J lost 4 bases; unmatched junction nucleotides: 7. CDR1 and CDR2 (germline): SGDLS, YYNGEE. The CDR3 region is CASSVQGASSYGYTF. The CDR3 nucleotides are TGTGCCAGCAGCGTCCAGGGGGCTAGTAGCTATGGCTACACCTTC.

The V and J genes are TRBV5-1 and TRBJ2-3; tentative D call: TRBD2 (6 bases). V dropped 1 base and J dropped 5 bases, with 11 bases sitting between them. The CDR3 is made up of 14 amino acids. Germline-derived CDR1 and CDR2 are SGHRS and YFSETQ. The CDR3 DNA sequence: TGCGCCAGCAGCTTGTCGCGCGGGGTAGATACGCAGTATTTT. Residues: CASSLSRGVDTQYF.

The chain has TRBV6-4 and TRBJ2-2, with TRBD2 identical over 12 bases. The V gene end was trimmed by 5 bases and the J gene end by 5 bases; junction bases not matched to a gene: 3. The CDR3 loop spans 15 amino acids. CDR1 and CDR2 from the germline V gene are MRHNA and SNTAGT. The DNA for the CDR3 is TGTGCCAGCAGTCCCGGACTAGCGGGGACCGGGGAGCTGTTTTTT. It specifies CASSPGLAGTGELFF.

CDR3 residues: CASSISGDTGELFF. CDR3 DNA: TGTGCCAGTAGTATAAGCGGAGACACCGGGGAGCTGTTTTTT. The rearrangement links TRBV19 to TRBJ2-2, with D possibly matching TRBD2 (5 bases). Germline CDR1 and CDR2: LNHDA and SQIVND (reference sequence). The V gene lost 2 bases and the J gene lost 3 bases, with 7 bases spanning the gap. This CDR3 is built from 14 residues. The full variable domain, its missing parts supplied by reference TRBV19 and TRBJ2-2, is DGGITQSPKYLFRKEGQNVTLSCEQNLNHDAMYWYRQDPGQGLRLIYYSQIVNDFQKGDIAEGYSVSREKKESFPLTVTSAQKNPTAFYLCASSISGDTGELFFGEGSRLTVL.

The rearrangement uses TRBV5-1 and TRBJ1-6; D uncertain. The CDR3 covers 16 residues. Trimming removed 0 bases from V and 6 bases from J, with 13 bases in between. CDR1 and CDR2 (germline): SGHRS, YFSETQ. Written as DNA, the CDR3 is TGCGCCAGCAGCTTGGGCGGGCGTACAAGTAATTCACCCCTCCACTTT. It is translated as CASSLGGRTSNSPLHF. The full variable domain, its missing parts supplied by reference TRBV5-1 and TRBJ1-6, is KAGVTQTPRYLIKTRGQQVTLSCSPISGHRSVSWYQQTPGQGLQFLFEYFSETQRNKGNFPGRFSGRQFSNSRSEMNVSTLELGDSALYLCASSLGGRTSNSPLHFGNGTRLTVT.

The V gene is TRBV19, the J gene TRBJ2-6; D unclear. This CDR3 comprises 15 residues. In germline, CDR1 is LNHDA, CDR2 SQIVND (reference sequence). Trimming took off 4 bases at V and 0 bases at J, with 7 bases between the two ends. CDR3 residues: CASSTTVSGANVLTF. The CDR3 DNA reads TGTGCCAGTAGTACAACGGTCTCTGGGGCCAACGTCCTGACTTTC.

This rearrangement joins TRBV2 to TRBJ2-7; 8 bases are a match to TRBD1. With 7 bases clipped from V and 6 bases from J, the junction kept 5 bases outside the gene matches. The V gene's germline CDR1 is SNHLY and CDR2 FYNNEI. CDR3 size: 12 residues. The CDR3 loop reads CASKRTGTEQYF. The CDR3 DNA follows: TGTGCCAGCAAGAGGACAGGGACCGAGCAGTACTTC.

The rearrangement uses TRBV21-1 and TRBJ2-7; TRBD1, the table's D call, was not compared with the DNA. TRBV21-1 is labeled a pseudogene. CDR3 size: 14 residues. The CDR3 here is CASSKTGSVYEQYF. The CDR3 DNA follows: TGTGCCAGCAGCAAAACAGGTTCCGTCTACGAGCAGTACTTC.

The genes are TRBV5-6 and TRBJ1-1, with TRBD1 matching 7 bases. The CDR3 loop spans 16 amino acids. The ends lost 2 bases at V and 0 bases at J; junction bases unmatched: 7. In germline, CDR1 is SGHDT, CDR2 YYEEEE. CDR3 nucleotides: TGTGCCAGCAGCTTCCCCTCAGGGGGGGTGAACACTGAAGCTTTCTTT. It translates to CASSFPSGGVNTEAFF.